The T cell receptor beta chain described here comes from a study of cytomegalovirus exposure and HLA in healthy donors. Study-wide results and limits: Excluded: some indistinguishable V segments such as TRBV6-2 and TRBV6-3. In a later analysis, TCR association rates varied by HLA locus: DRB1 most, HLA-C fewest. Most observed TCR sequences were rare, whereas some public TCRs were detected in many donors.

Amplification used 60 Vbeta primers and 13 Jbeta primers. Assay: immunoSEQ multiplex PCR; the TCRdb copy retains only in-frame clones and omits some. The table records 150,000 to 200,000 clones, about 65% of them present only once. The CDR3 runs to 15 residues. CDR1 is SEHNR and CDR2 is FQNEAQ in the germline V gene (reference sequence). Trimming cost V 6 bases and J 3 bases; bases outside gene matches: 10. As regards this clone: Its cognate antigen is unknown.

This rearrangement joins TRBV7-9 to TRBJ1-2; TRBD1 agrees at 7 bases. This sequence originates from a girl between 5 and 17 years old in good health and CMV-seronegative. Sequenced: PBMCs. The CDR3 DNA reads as TGTGCCAGCAGTTTTACAGGGGCGGCGGACTATGGCTACACCTTC. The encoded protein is CASSFTGAADYGYTF. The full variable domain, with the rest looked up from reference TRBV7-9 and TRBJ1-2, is DTGVSQNPRHKITKRGQNVTFRCDPISEHNRLYWYRQTLGQGPEFLTYFQNEAQLEKSRLLSDRFSAERPKGSFSTLEIQRTEQGDSAMYLCASSFTGAADYGYTFGSGTRLTVV.